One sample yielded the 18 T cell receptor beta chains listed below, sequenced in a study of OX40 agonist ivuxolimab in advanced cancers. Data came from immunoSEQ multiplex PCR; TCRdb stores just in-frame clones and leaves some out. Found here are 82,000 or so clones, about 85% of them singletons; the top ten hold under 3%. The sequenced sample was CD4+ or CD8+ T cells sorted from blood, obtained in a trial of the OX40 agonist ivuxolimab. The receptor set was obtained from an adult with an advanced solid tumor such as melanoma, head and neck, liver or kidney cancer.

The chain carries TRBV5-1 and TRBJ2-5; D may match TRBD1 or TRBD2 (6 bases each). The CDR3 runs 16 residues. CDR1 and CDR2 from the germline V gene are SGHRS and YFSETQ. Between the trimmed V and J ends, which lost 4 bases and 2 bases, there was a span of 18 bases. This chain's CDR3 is CASSPGPGASQETQYF. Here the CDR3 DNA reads TGCGCCAGCAGCCCTGGGCCGGGGGCCTCACAAGAGACCCAGTACTTC.

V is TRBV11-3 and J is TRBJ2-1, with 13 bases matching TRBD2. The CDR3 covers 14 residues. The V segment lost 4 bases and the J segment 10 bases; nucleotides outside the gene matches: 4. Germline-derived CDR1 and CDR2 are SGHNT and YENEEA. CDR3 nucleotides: TGTGCCAGCAGCTCAGCGGGACTAGCGGGAGAGCAGTTCTTC. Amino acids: CASSSAGLAGEQFF.

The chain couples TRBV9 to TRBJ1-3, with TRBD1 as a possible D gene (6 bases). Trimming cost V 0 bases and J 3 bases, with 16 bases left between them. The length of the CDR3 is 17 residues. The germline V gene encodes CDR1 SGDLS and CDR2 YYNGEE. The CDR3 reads CASSVEVRGQVGNTIYF. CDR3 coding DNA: TGTGCCAGCAGCGTAGAGGTTCGGGGACAAGTTGGAAACACCATATATTTT.

The CDR3 coding sequence is TGTGCCAGCAGCCCCCTATCCGGGACAGGGAGCACTGAAGCTTTCTTT. It encodes CASSPLSGTGSTEAFF. The rearrangement links TRBV4-2 to TRBJ1-1; 9 positions match TRBD1. The germline V gene has CDR1 LGHNA and CDR2 YNFKEQ. V shed 4 bases, J shed 4 bases, and the junction held 10 bases outside the gene matches. The CDR3 is 16 amino acids.

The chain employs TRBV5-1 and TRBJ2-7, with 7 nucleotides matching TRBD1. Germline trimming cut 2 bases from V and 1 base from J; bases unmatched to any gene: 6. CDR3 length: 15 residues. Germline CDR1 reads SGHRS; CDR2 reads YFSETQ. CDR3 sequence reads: CASSFGTDNSYEQYF. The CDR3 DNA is TGCGCCAGCAGCTTCGGGACAGATAATTCCTACGAGCAGTACTTC.

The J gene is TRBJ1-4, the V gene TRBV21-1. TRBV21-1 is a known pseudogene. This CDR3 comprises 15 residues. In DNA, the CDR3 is TGTGCCAGCAGCAAATGGAGGAGGGTTAGGGAAAAACTGTTTTTT. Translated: CASSKWRRVREKLFF.

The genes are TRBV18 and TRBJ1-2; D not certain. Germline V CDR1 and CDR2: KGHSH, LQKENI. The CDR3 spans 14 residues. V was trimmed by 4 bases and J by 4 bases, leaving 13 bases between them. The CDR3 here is CASSLREAGYGYTF. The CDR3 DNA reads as TGTGCCAGCTCACTGAGGGAAGCAGGCTATGGCTACACCTTC.

This CDR3 reads CASSRGGQGVGYTF. The CDR3, as DNA: TGTGCCAGCAGTCGGGGGGGCCAAGGCGTCGGCTACACCTTC. The V call is TRBV6-5, the J call TRBJ1-2; D is perhaps TRBD1 (6 bases). V was cut by 5 bases and J by 8 bases, with 18 bases left in between. The CDR3 runs to 14 residues. Germline-derived CDR1 and CDR2 are MNHEY and SVGAGI.

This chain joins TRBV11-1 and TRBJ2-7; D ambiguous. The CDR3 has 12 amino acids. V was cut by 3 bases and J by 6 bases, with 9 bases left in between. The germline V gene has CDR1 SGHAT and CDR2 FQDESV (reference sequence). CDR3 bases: TGTGCCAGCAGCTTCCGGACGGGCGAGCAGTACTTC. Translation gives CASSFRTGEQYF.

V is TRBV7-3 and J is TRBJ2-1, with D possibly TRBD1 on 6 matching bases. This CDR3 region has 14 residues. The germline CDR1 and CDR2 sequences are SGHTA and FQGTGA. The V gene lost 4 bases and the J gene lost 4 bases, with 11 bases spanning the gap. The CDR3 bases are TGTGCCAGCAGCTCCCCGACAGGTTACAATGAGCAGTTCTTC. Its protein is CASSSPTGYNEQFF.

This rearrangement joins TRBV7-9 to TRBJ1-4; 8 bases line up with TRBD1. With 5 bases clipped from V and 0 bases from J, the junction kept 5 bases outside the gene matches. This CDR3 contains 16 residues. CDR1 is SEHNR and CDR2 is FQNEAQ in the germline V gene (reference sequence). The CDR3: CASSPGQGPTNEKLFF. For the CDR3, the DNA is TGTGCCAGCAGCCCAGGACAGGGACCAACTAATGAAAAACTGTTTTTT.

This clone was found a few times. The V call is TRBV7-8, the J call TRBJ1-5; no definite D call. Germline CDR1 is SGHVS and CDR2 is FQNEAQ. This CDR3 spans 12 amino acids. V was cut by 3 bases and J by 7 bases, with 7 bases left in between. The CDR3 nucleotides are TGTGCCAGCAGCTTTCCCGGGCAGCCCCAGCATTTT. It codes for CASSFPGQPQHF.

CDR3 sequence (DNA): TGTGCCACCAGCAGAAAAGGACAGGGCTGGAATAGCAATCAGCCCCAGCATTTT. As protein: CATSRKGQGWNSNQPQHF. The chain recombines TRBV15 with TRBJ1-5; TRBD1 matches at 8 bases. The V and J ends lost 2 bases and 0 bases, in that order; junction bases with no gene match: 9. In germline, CDR1 is LNHNV, CDR2 YYDKDF (reference sequence). The CDR3 extends over 18 amino acids.

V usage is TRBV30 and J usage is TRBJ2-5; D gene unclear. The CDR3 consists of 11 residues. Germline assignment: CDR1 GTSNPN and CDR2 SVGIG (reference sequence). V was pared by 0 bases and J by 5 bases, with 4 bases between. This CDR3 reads CAWSVGETQYF. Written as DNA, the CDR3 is TGTGCCTGGAGTGTAGGGGAGACCCAGTACTTC.

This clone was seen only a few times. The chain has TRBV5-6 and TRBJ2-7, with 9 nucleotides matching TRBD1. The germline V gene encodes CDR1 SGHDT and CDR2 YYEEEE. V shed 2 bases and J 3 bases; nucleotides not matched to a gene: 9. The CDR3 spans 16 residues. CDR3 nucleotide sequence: TGTGCCAGCAGCTTCGACAGGGGGGATATCAACTACGAGCAGTACTTC. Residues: CASSFDRGDINYEQYF.

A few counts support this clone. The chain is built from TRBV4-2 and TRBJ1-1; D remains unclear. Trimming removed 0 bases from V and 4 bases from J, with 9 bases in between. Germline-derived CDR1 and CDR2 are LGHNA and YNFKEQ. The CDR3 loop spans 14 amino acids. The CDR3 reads CASSQDWGGTEAFF. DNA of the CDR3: TGTGCCAGCAGCCAAGATTGGGGAGGCACTGAAGCTTTCTTT.

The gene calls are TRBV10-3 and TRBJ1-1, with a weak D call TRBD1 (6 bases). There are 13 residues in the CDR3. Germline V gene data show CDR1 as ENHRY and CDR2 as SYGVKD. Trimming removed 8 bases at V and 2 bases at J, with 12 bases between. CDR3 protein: CAIRTADNTEAFF. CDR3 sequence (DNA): TGTGCCATCCGGACAGCAGATAACACTGAAGCTTTCTTT.

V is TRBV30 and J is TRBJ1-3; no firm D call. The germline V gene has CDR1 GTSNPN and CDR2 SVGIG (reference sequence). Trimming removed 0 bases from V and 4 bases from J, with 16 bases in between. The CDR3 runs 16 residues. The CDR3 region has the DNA TGTGCCTGGAGTGTACAAGGAGGGCTGGGAGGAAACACCATATATTTT. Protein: CAWSVQGGLGGNTIYF.